These 27 T cell receptor beta chains originate from one sample sequenced in a study of blood T cell repertoires in COVID-19. The assay was immunoSEQ multiplex PCR, and TCRdb's table has in-frame clones only and misses some. The repertoire has roughly 190,000 clones, around 84% of them found once; the top ten carry 15% to 20%. Sequenced: peripheral blood. These receptors all come from a human donor in a cohort sampled during active COVID-19.

The chain employs TRBV5-1 and TRBJ1-1; D uncertain. This CDR3 has 14 residues. Germline lookup yields CDR1 SGHRS and CDR2 YFSETQ. V was trimmed by 6 bases and J by 1 base, leaving 13 bases between them. CDR3 in amino acids: CASTAGNRNTEAFF. The CDR3 DNA follows: TGCGCCAGCACCGCGGGAAATCGGAACACTGAAGCTTTCTTT.

The chain joins TRBV5-6 to TRBJ1-3; D remains unclear. In germline, CDR1 is SGHDT, CDR2 YYEEEE. The CDR3 extends over 15 amino acids. The ends were cut back, 7 bases at V and 0 bases at J, with 14 bases in the middle. This CDR3 is CASSPRVYSGNTIYF. CDR3 DNA: TGTGCCAGCTCTCCGCGAGTCTACTCTGGAAACACCATATATTTT.

The CDR3 loop is CASSLNPATGETQYF. The CDR3 nucleotides are TGTGCCAGCAGCTTGAACCCCGCCACGGGAGAGACCCAGTACTTC. V gene TRBV11-3 combines with J gene TRBJ2-5; the D is unclear. Between the trimmed V and J ends, which lost 3 bases and 4 bases, there was a span of 15 bases. The CDR3 extends over 15 amino acids. Per the germline V gene, CDR1 is SGHNT and CDR2 is YENEEA.

This chain uses TRBV29-1 with TRBJ1-1; 8 bases agree with TRBD1. CDR1 is SQVTM, CDR2 ANQGSEA, per germline. With V trimmed by 6 bases and J by 4 bases, 1 base remained unmatched. The CDR3 length is 11 residues. The CDR3 nucleotides read TGCAGCGTACAGGGGGGCACTGAAGCTTTCTTT. Its translation is CSVQGGTEAFF.

V is TRBV4-1 and J is TRBJ2-3, with TRBD1 matching over 7 bases. The length of the CDR3 is 16 residues. Germline V gives CDR1 MGHRA, CDR2 YSYEKL. V dropped 4 bases and J dropped 4; count of bases not matched to a gene: 11. The CDR3 sequence is CASSPFLRGRSDTQYF. For the CDR3, the DNA is TGCGCCAGCAGCCCCTTTTTGAGGGGGCGATCAGATACGCAGTATTTT.

This chain joins TRBV7-9 and TRBJ1-2; TRBD1 matches 10 bases. The CDR3 is 13 amino acids. Looked up from germline, CDR1 is SEHNR and CDR2 is FQNEAQ (reference sequence). V dropped 3 bases and J dropped 7; count of bases not matched to a gene: 2. CDR3 in DNA: TGTGCCAGCAGCTTCCGACAGGGGGCTGGCTACACCTTC. Translation gives CASSFRQGAGYTF. Complete variable domain (other parts from reference TRBV7-9 and TRBJ1-2): DTGVSQNPRHKITKRGQNVTFRCDPISEHNRLYWYRQTLGQGPEFLTYFQNEAQLEKSRLLSDRFSAERPKGSFSTLEIQRTEQGDSAMYLCASSFRQGAGYTFGSGTRLTVV.

The CDR3, as DNA: TGCGCCAGCAGCTTGGTCCAGCAGGGATATGGCTACACCTTC. This codes for CASSLVQQGYGYTF. The chain combines TRBV5-1 with TRBJ1-2, with D possibly being TRBD1 (5 bases). Germline CDR1 reads SGHRS; CDR2 reads YFSETQ. The V and J ends lost 0 bases and 5 bases respectively, with 11 bases between them. This CDR3 region has 14 residues.

The rearrangement joins TRBV7-6 to TRBJ2-5, with a weak D call TRBD2 (6 bases). From germline, CDR1 is SGHVS and CDR2 FNYEAQ. Trimming stripped 5 bases from V and 6 bases from J, with 22 bases between. The CDR3 is 16 amino acids. Written as DNA, the CDR3 is TGTGCCAGCAGCCAGAATACTGGGCGGGGTACGAAGACCCAGTACTTC. Translating it yields CASSQNTGRGTKTQYF.

The chain joins TRBV5-1 to TRBJ1-5; D gene unclear. Germline lookup yields CDR1 SGHRS and CDR2 YFSETQ. This CDR3 spans 13 amino acids. Trimming took 5 bases from V and 0 from J, leaving 6 bases between them. CDR3 residues: CASRADSNQPQHF. In DNA, the CDR3 is TGCGCCAGCAGGGCGGATAGCAATCAGCCCCAGCATTTT.

The rearrangement joins TRBV19 to TRBJ2-2; D might be TRBD2 (6 bases). The CDR3 is made up of 16 amino acids. V lost 7 bases and J lost 2, with 17 bases in between. From germline, CDR1 is LNHDA and CDR2 SQIVND (reference sequence). CDR3 amino acids: CASKGLGRLNTGELFF. In nucleotides, the CDR3 is TGTGCCAGTAAGGGACTGGGCAGGCTAAACACCGGGGAGCTGTTTTTT.

This clone has only a few counts. The chain employs TRBV28 and TRBJ1-2, with 9 positions matching TRBD1. The germline gives CDR1 MDHEN, CDR2 SYDVKM. V trimming: 10 bases; J trimming: 7 bases; junction bases outside the gene matches: 7. This CDR3 spans 12 amino acids. CDR3 nucleotide sequence: TGTGCCACCGACAGGGGGTTAAGTGGCTACACCTTC. As protein: CATDRGLSGYTF.

The chain recombines TRBV5-1 with TRBJ2-3; 10 nucleotides align to TRBD2. The CDR3 runs 14 residues. V shed 5 bases, J shed 3 bases, and the junction held 3 bases outside the gene matches. The germline V gene has CDR1 SGHRS and CDR2 YFSETQ. Here the CDR3 reads CASREGLATDTQYF. The CDR3 DNA reads TGCGCCAGCAGAGAGGGACTAGCGACAGATACGCAGTATTTT.

This clone was observed once. The chain carries TRBV5-6 and TRBJ2-6; D is unresolved. Germline CDR1 reads SGHDT; CDR2 reads YYEEEE. The V end lost 5 bases, the J end lost 0 bases, and 12 bases lay between the germline ends. The CDR3 loop spans 16 amino acids. CDR3 sequence (DNA): TGTGCCAGCAGGTCCCCAGGAAGCTCTGGGGCCAACGTCCTGACTTTC. Protein: CASRSPGSSGANVLTF.

The V and J genes are TRBV5-1 and TRBJ2-2, with TRBD2 identical over 9 bases. This CDR3 contains 15 residues. V lost 6 bases to trimming and J lost 7 bases; unmatched junction nucleotides: 10. The germline gives CDR1 SGHRS, CDR2 YFSETQ. In DNA, the CDR3 is TGCGCCAGCAACTACGAAGCGGGAGGTAACGGGGAGCTGTTTTTT. As protein: CASNYEAGGNGELFF.

This rearrangement joins TRBV4-1 to TRBJ2-7, with TRBD2 identical over 13 bases. Per germline, CDR1 MGHRA and CDR2 YSYEKL. The CDR3 runs 20 residues. J was trimmed by 3 bases and V by 3 bases; bases with no gene match: 17. As DNA, the CDR3 is TGCGCCAGCAGCCAGAGCCGACTAGCGGGAGGCCCGCGGGGAAACTACGAGCAGTACTTC. Residues: CASSQSRLAGGPRGNYEQYF.

V usage is TRBV28 and J usage is TRBJ1-2; 8 nucleotides line up with TRBD1. The V and J ends lost 6 bases and 7 bases, in that order; junction bases with no gene match: 10. Germline values: CDR1 MDHEN, CDR2 SYDVKM. This CDR3 has 14 amino acids. CDR3 loop: CASSLPQGGGGYTF. As DNA, the CDR3 is TGTGCCAGCAGCTTACCACAGGGGGGAGGTGGCTACACCTTC.

This clone was seen just once. The genes are TRBV6-5 and TRBJ1-4; D might be TRBD1 (5 bases). V was cut by 5 bases and J by 8 bases, with 12 bases left in between. CDR1 and CDR2 (germline): MNHEY, SVGAGI. This CDR3 contains 13 residues. CDR3 amino acids: CASSTPGVEKLFF. DNA of the CDR3: TGTGCCAGCAGTACCCCGGGGGTAGAAAAACTGTTTTTT.

This clone was detected only a few times. The chain recombines TRBV18 with TRBJ2-3, with D perhaps matching TRBD2 (5 bases). With 6 bases removed from V and 3 bases from J, the gap between germline ends came to 10 bases. This CDR3 region has 13 residues. The germline CDR1 and CDR2 sequences are KGHSH and LQKENI. CDR3 in amino acids: CASSLLETDTQYF. The CDR3 DNA sequence: TGTGCCAGCTCTCTACTAGAAACAGATACGCAGTATTTT. Complete variable domain (other parts from reference TRBV18 and TRBJ2-3): NAGVMQNPRHLVRRRGQEARLRCSPMKGHSHVYWYRQLPEEGLKFMVYLQKENIIDESGMPKERFSAEFPKEGPSILRIQQVVRGDSAAYFCASSLLETDTQYFGPGTRLTVL.

The CDR3 sequence is CASSFRGSYEQYF. CDR3 bases: TGTGCCAGCAGTTTTAGGGGATCCTACGAGCAGTACTTC. The chain couples TRBV27 to TRBJ2-7, with D tentatively TRBD1 (5 bases). The germline gives CDR1 MNHEY, CDR2 SMNVEV (reference sequence). V was trimmed by 3 bases and J by 1 base, leaving 7 bases between them. This CDR3 region has 13 residues.

The genes are TRBV7-9 and TRBJ1-5, with D maybe TRBD1 (5 bases). Germline V gene lookup returns CDR1 SEHNR and CDR2 FQNEAQ (reference sequence). V was clipped by 5 bases and J by 5 bases, with 13 bases between them. The CDR3 consists of 14 residues. The CDR3 is CASSRQGSYQPQHF. DNA of the CDR3: TGTGCCAGCAGCCGCCAGGGATCTTATCAGCCCCAGCATTTT.

This chain connects TRBV5-3 to TRBJ2-7, with D tentatively TRBD1 (6 bases). TRBV5-3 is marked as an open reading frame, function uncertain. The CDR3 is 15 amino acids. The V gene lost 4 bases and the J gene lost 0 bases, with 14 bases spanning the gap. CDR3 nucleotide sequence: TGTGCCAGAAGCATCCCCGGGACAAACTCCTACGAGCAGTACGTC. Its protein is CARSIPGTNSYEQYV.

The chain uses TRBV7-9 and TRBJ2-1; 9 bases map to TRBD2. Germline loops: CDR1 SEHNR, CDR2 FQNEAQ (reference sequence). The V and J ends lost 4 bases and 8 bases, in that order; junction bases with no gene match: 6. This CDR3 is built from 14 residues. CDR3 nucleotides: TGTGCCAGCAGCTCCGGGACTAGCTTCGATGAGCAGTTCTTC. Translating gives CASSSGTSFDEQFF. The full variable domain, its missing parts supplied by reference TRBV7-9 and TRBJ2-1, is DTGVSQNPRHKITKRGQNVTFRCDPISEHNRLYWYRQTLGQGPEFLTYFQNEAQLEKSRLLSDRFSAERPKGSFSTLEIQRTEQGDSAMYLCASSSGTSFDEQFFGPGTRLTVL.

V is TRBV21-1 and J is TRBJ2-5; the table gives TRBD1 as D, unverified against the DNA. TRBV21-1 is labeled a pseudogene. The CDR3 length is 14 residues. CDR3 bases: TGTGCCAGCAGCAGGACAGTACCCCAAGAGACCCAGTACTTC. Residues: CASSRTVPQETQYF.

This rearrangement joins TRBV6-5 to TRBJ1-4, with D hard to call. Germline CDR1 is MNHEY and CDR2 is SVGAGI. The CDR3 loop spans 15 amino acids. Between the trimmed V and J ends, which lost 10 bases and 0 bases, there was a span of 15 bases. The CDR3 region has the DNA TGTGCCATCCAACAGACAACAACAACTAATGAAAAACTGTTTTTT. Its translation: CAIQQTTTTNEKLFF.

The chain links TRBV19 to TRBJ2-2; 8 nucleotides line up with TRBD1. V shed 5 bases, J shed 7 bases, and the junction held 12 bases outside the gene matches. Germline CDR1 reads LNHDA; CDR2 reads SQIVND (reference sequence). This CDR3 spans 16 amino acids. The CDR3 is CASSRGSGGASGELFF. In DNA, the CDR3 is TGTGCCAGTAGTCGTGGGTCAGGGGGCGCGAGCGGGGAGCTGTTTTTT.

The chain carries TRBV23-1 and TRBJ2-6; 7 nucleotides align to TRBD1. TRBV23-1 falls under the ORF class, with uncertain function. The J segment lost 3 bases and the V segment lost 6 bases, leaving 11 bases of the junction unmatched. This CDR3 comprises 17 residues. The chain's CDR3 is CASRRQGITGGANVLTF. The CDR3 DNA sequence: TGCGCCAGCAGACGACAGGGAATAACTGGTGGGGCCAACGTCCTGACTTTC.

In this sample, this clone turned up once. The chain uses TRBV25-1 and TRBJ2-5, with 8 bases lining up with TRBD2. Germline V lookup: CDR1 MGHDK, CDR2 SYGVNS. There are 16 residues in the CDR3. V was clipped by 5 bases and J by 1 base; unmatched bases: 9. The CDR3 region is CASSFFGGEPQETQYF. CDR3 sequence (DNA): TGTGCCAGCAGTTTCTTCGGGGGGGAACCCCAAGAGACCCAGTACTTC.